Presented here are 19 T cell receptor beta chains from one specimen sequenced in a study of beta chain features in type 1 diabetes. Expressed TCRB transcripts were sequenced because the entire RNA isolate underwent reverse transcription. The protocol was immunoSEQ multiplex PCR, while the TCRdb copy is restricted to in-frame clones and leaves out a portion. Here the sample spans roughly 450,000 clones, more than 11% being singletons. Sequencing input: naive CD4+ T cells from blood. These receptor sequences come from a man aged 25-40 years in good health.

The rearrangement uses TRBV20-1 and TRBJ2-7; D unclear. CDR3 length equals 11 residues. Germline V gene data show CDR1 as DFQATT and CDR2 as SNEGSKA (reference sequence). Trimming shortened V by 5 bases and J by 6 bases, and 11 bases separated the two germline ends. The CDR3 bases are TGCAGTGCTGCTGCTTCTGGCGAGCAGTACTTC. It is translated as CSAAASGEQYF.

This clone was seen ten or more times. The chain is built from TRBV30 and TRBJ1-1, with TRBD1 identical over 8 bases. Germline CDR1 is GTSNPN and CDR2 is SVGIG (reference sequence). CDR3 length equals 13 residues. J gave up 4 bases and V 0 bases, and 1 base lay outside the gene matches. The CDR3 DNA is TGTGCCTGGAGTGTCGGACAGGGCACTGAAGCTTTCTTT. It encodes CAWSVGQGTEAFF.

This clone was seen more than once but under ten times. This chain links TRBV6-5 with TRBJ1-6; no clear D gene. This CDR3 region has 13 residues. Germline lookup yields CDR1 MNHEY and CDR2 SVGAGI. The V end lost 7 bases, the J end lost 7 bases, and 11 bases lay between the germline ends. The CDR3 reads CASNRARNSPLHF. CDR3 DNA sequence: TGTGCCAGCAACCGGGCGAGAAATTCACCCCTCCACTTT.

This clone was seen only a few times. The rearrangement joins TRBV12-5 to TRBJ2-3, with a weak D call TRBD2 (6 bases). Germline V gene lookup returns CDR1 LGHNT and CDR2 FRNRAP. The ends were cut back, 5 bases at V and 6 bases at J, with 21 bases in the middle. This CDR3 has 16 residues. The DNA of the CDR3 is TGTGCTAGTGGTCCGGGGACTCTAGGCTCCGTGGATACGCAGTATTTT. Translation: CASGPGTLGSVDTQYF.

This clone was seen a few times. The chain is built from TRBV4-1 and TRBJ2-3; perhaps TRBD1 as D (6 bases). V was clipped by 1 base and J by 3 bases, with 11 bases between them. Germline-derived CDR1 and CDR2 are MGHRA and YSYEKL. This CDR3 spans 15 amino acids. The CDR3 here is CASSQVGTKTDTQYF. The CDR3 DNA sequence: TGCGCCAGCAGCCAAGTTGGGACAAAAACAGATACGCAGTATTTT.

This clone was detected a few times. CDR3 sequence: CASSQDKGHYEQFF. The CDR3 bases are TGTGCCAGCAGCCAAGATAAGGGGCATTATGAGCAGTTCTTC. The J gene is TRBJ2-1, the V gene TRBV14; a weak D match, TRBD1 (5 bases). This CDR3 is built from 14 residues. Trimming pared 0 bases from V and 8 bases from J, leaving 11 bases between. Germline V gene lookup returns CDR1 SGHDN and CDR2 FVKESK.

In its sample, this clone was seen a few times. V and J are TRBV30 and TRBJ1-2; possible D gene TRBD1, 5 bases. Trimming stripped 5 bases from V and 2 bases from J, with 15 bases between. This CDR3 comprises 14 residues. CDR1 is GTSNPN, CDR2 SVGIG, per germline (reference sequence). In DNA, the CDR3 is TGTGCCTGGCTAGCTGTAGGGGCCAACTATGGCTACACCTTC. Residues: CAWLAVGANYGYTF. The full variable domain, in which reference TRBV30 and TRBJ1-2 provide the parts outside the CDR3, is SQTIHQWPATLVQPVGSPLSLECTVEGTSNPNLYWYRQAAGRGLQLLFYSVGIGQISSEVPQNLSASRPQDRQFILSSKKLLLSDSGFYLCAWLAVGANYGYTFGSGTRLTVV.

The table lists this clone with a few counts. The J gene is TRBJ2-4, the V gene TRBV7-2; weak D call: TRBD1 (5 bases). The V end was cut by 3 bases, the J end by 2 bases, with 11 bases between. This CDR3 spans 15 amino acids. Germline CDR1 and CDR2: SGHTA and FQGNSA. The CDR3 spells CASSLVTVTKNIQYF. The CDR3 nucleotides read TGTGCCAGCAGCTTGGTGACAGTCACCAAAAACATTCAGTACTTC.

This clone has just a few counts. This chain joins TRBV9 and TRBJ1-1, with no clear D. Germline values: CDR1 SGDLS, CDR2 YYNGEE. The CDR3 loop spans 13 amino acids. Trimming cost V 0 bases and J 6 bases, with 9 bases left between them. The CDR3 sequence: CASSVDFRSEAFF. The CDR3 DNA reads TGTGCCAGCAGCGTAGATTTCCGGTCTGAAGCTTTCTTT.

The chain combines TRBV7-6 with TRBJ2-1; 9 bases map to TRBD1. This CDR3 comprises 16 residues. Trimming cost V 7 bases and J 8 bases; bases outside gene matches: 15. The germline CDR1 and CDR2 sequences are SGHVS and FNYEAQ. The DNA of the CDR3 is TGTGCCAGCAAACCCATTGCCGGGACAGGGATCCATGAGCAGTTCTTC. Protein: CASKPIAGTGIHEQFF.

This clone was seen only a few times. The rearrangement joins TRBV5-1 to TRBJ2-7, with D possibly called TRBD1 or TRBD2 (5 bases each). V dropped 4 bases and J dropped 4 bases, with 18 bases sitting between them. The germline CDR1 and CDR2 sequences are SGHRS and YFSETQ. The CDR3 is 15 amino acids. The CDR3 loop reads CASSPAGLRGYEQYF. CDR3 bases: TGCGCCAGCAGCCCCGCCGGGCTGAGGGGATACGAGCAGTACTTC.

The chain joins TRBV5-4 to TRBJ2-7; D is possibly TRBD1 or TRBD2 (6 bases each). This CDR3 is 16 amino acids long. Germline V gene sequence: CDR1 SGHNT, CDR2 YYREEE (reference sequence). The V gene lost 6 bases and the J gene lost 3 bases, with 22 bases spanning the gap. CDR3 region: CASTSAEGERIYEQYV. Here the CDR3 DNA reads TGTGCCAGCACTTCCGCGGAGGGGGAGAGGATCTACGAGCAGTACGTC.

V and J are TRBV5-4 and TRBJ2-1; 9 positions match TRBD1. Germline CDR1 SGHNT, CDR2 YYREEE (reference sequence). Trimming took 3 bases from V and 14 from J; bases not matched to a gene: 18. CDR3 length: 16 residues. CDR3 sequence: CASSSEQGAGRVREFF. CDR3 in DNA: TGTGCCAGCAGCTCGGAACAGGGGGCAGGGAGAGTTCGGGAGTTCTTC.

In this sample, this clone turned up a few times. The J gene is TRBJ1-2, the V gene TRBV13, with 9 bases identical to TRBD1. This CDR3 is 14 amino acids long. In germline, CDR1 is PRHDT, CDR2 FYEKMQ (reference sequence). V gave up 0 bases and J gave up 7 bases; unmatched junction bases: 3. CDR3: CASSLGRDRVGYTF. CDR3 sequence (DNA): TGTGCCAGCAGCTTAGGCAGGGACAGGGTTGGCTACACCTTC.

The rearrangement joins TRBV7-3 to TRBJ2-3, with a weak D call TRBD2 (5 bases). Germline V gene lookup returns CDR1 SGHTA and CDR2 FQGTGA. The ends were cut back, 4 bases at V and 5 bases at J, with 10 bases in the middle. The CDR3 sequence is 13 residues long. The chain's CDR3 is CASSSLVQDTQYF. Here the CDR3 DNA reads TGTGCCAGCAGCTCACTAGTTCAAGATACGCAGTATTTT.

A few counts support this clone. The chain has TRBV29-1 and TRBJ1-1; TRBD1 matches 9 bases. Losses at the gene ends were 4 bases for V and 1 base for J; bases not matched to a gene: 4. The germline gives CDR1 SQVTM, CDR2 ANQGSEA. This CDR3 region has 14 residues. This CDR3 is CSVVQGAQNTEAFF. The CDR3 DNA follows: TGCAGCGTTGTACAGGGGGCGCAGAACACTGAAGCTTTCTTT.

V is TRBV7-2 and J is TRBJ2-3; no reliable D call. CDR3 size: 14 residues. Trimming removed 2 bases at V and 9 bases at J, with 15 bases between. Germline CDR1 and CDR2: SGHTA and FQGNSA. The DNA for the CDR3 is TGTGCCAGCAGCTTAAGTTTGGTAGGACCGACGCAGTATTTT. Its translation: CASSLSLVGPTQYF.

This clone showed up just a few times. This chain uses TRBV6-5 with TRBJ1-5, with 9 bases lining up with TRBD1. CDR3 length: 15 residues. V dropped 6 bases and J dropped 7; count of bases not matched to a gene: 10. The V gene's germline CDR1 is MNHEY and CDR2 SVGAGI. The chain's CDR3 is CASSAGTGSGQPQHF. In DNA form, the CDR3 reads TGTGCCAGCAGCGCCGGGACAGGGTCGGGGCAGCCCCAGCATTTT.

This chain links TRBV19 with TRBJ1-2; no definite D call. Per germline, CDR1 LNHDA and CDR2 SQIVND (reference sequence). V dropped 5 bases and J dropped 8 bases, with 9 bases sitting between them. The CDR3 sequence is 11 residues long. CDR3 in amino acids: CASSLRTGYTF. The DNA for the CDR3 is TGTGCCAGTAGTCTCAGGACGGGCTACACCTTC.